The entry that follows covers one T cell receptor beta chain sequence. Its target is not known. J gave up 9 bases and V 1 base, and 3 bases lay outside the gene matches. Germline V gene sequence: CDR1 SGHAT, CDR2 FQNNGV. This CDR3 contains 15 residues. While unrecorded immune exposures were likely, the donors were nominally healthy when sampled. These data originate in a study of cytomegalovirus exposure and HLA in healthy donors. Study at large: Unique TCR beta sequences numbering fewer than 130 million came from around 180 million T cells in an earlier analysis. Study observations and caveats: Some public TCRs appeared in many individuals, while most sequences were rare. Most of the TCR beta V segments (in an earlier analysis) were productive either about 87% or about 30% of the time.

The study ran its PCR with 60 Vbeta and 13 Jbeta primers. Sequencing used immunoSEQ multiplex PCR; TCRdb keeps in-frame clones, though not all of them. Here the sample spans some 180,000 clones, over 80% being singletons. The sequence derives from a girl aged 10-17 years in good health and CMV-seropositive. The rearrangement joins TRBV11-2 to TRBJ2-3, with TRBD2 matching over 14 bases. Input material: PBMCs. The CDR3 here is CASSLGTSGRTTQYF. The DNA for the CDR3 is TGTGCCAGCAGCTTAGGGACTAGCGGGAGGACCACGCAGTATTTT. Using reference TRBV11-2 and TRBJ2-3 for the parts outside the CDR3, the full variable domain is EAGVAQSPRYKIIEKRQSVAFWCNPISGHATLYWYQQILGQGPKLLIQFQNNGVVDDSQLPKDRFSAERLKGVDSTLKIQPAKLEDSAVYLCASSLGTSGRTTQYFGPGTRLTVL.